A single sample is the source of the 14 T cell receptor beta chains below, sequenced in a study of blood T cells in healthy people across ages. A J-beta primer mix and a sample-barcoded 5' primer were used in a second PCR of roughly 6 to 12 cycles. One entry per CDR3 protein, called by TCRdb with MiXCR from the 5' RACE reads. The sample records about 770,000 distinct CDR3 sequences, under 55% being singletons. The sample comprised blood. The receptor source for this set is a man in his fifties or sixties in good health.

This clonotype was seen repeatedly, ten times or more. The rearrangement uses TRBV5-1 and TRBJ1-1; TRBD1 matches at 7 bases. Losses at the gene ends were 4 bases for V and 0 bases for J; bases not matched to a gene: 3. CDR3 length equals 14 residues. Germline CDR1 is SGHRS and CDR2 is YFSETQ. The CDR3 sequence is CASSTGQLNTEAFF. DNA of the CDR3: TGCGCCAGCAGCACGGGACAGCTGAACACTGAAGCTTTCTTT.

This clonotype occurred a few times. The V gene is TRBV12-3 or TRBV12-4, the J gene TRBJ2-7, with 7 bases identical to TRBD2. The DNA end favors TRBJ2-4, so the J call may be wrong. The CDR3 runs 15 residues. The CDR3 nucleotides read TGTGCCAGCAGTTTAGTTTCGGGGGGCAAAAACATTCAGTACTTC. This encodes CASSLVSGGKNIQYF.

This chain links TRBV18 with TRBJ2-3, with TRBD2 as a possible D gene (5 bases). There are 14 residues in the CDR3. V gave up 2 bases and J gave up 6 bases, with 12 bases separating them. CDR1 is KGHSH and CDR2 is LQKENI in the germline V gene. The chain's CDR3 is CASSPSGSGDTQYF. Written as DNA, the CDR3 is TGTGCCAGCTCACCAAGCGGATCAGGTGATACGCAGTATTTT.

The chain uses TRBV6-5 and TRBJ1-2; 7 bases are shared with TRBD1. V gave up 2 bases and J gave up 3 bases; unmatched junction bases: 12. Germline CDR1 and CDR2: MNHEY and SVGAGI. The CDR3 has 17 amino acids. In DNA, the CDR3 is TGTGCCAGCAGTTACGACGGTCGGGCAGGGGGGGACTATGGCTACACCTTC. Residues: CASSYDGRAGGDYGYTF.

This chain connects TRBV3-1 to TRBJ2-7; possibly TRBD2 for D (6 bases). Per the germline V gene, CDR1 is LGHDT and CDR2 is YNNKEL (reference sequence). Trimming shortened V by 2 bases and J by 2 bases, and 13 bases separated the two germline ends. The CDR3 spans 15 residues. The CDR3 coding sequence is TGTGCCAGCAGCCAATCGCGGAGGGCCACCTACGAGCAGTACTTC. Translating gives CASSQSRRATYEQYF.

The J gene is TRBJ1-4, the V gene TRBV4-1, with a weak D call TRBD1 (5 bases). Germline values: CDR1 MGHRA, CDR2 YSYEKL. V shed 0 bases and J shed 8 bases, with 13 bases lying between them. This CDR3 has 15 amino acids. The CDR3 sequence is CASSQDRQGREKLFF. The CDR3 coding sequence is TGCGCCAGCAGCCAAGATCGCCAGGGAAGGGAAAAACTGTTTTTT.

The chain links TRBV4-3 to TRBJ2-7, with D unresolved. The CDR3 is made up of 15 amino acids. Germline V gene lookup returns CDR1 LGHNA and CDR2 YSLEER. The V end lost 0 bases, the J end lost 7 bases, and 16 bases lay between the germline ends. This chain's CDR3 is CASSQEQVSLREQYF. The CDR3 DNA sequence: TGCGCCAGCAGCCAAGAGCAGGTCTCTCTACGGGAGCAGTACTTC.

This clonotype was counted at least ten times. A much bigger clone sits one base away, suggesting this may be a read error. The CDR3 here is CASSRGVQREGDTQYF. The DNA for the CDR3 is TGTGCCAGCAGTAGGGGGGTACAGCGCGAGGGAGATACGCAGTATTTT. The chain uses TRBV12-3 or TRBV12-4 and TRBJ2-3, with D perhaps TRBD1 or TRBD2 (6 bases each). The CDR3 consists of 16 residues. V lost 5 bases, J lost 5 bases, and 20 bases lay in between.

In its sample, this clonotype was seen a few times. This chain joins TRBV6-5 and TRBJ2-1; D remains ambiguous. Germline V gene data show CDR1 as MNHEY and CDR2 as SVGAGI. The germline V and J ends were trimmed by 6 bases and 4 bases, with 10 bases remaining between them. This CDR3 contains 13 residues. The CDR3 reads CASSLGFYNEQFF. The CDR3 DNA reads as TGTGCCAGCAGCCTTGGCTTTTACAATGAGCAGTTCTTC.

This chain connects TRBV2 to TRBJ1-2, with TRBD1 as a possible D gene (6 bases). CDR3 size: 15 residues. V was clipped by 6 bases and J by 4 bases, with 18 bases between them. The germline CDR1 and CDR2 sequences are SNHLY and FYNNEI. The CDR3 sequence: CASRNPTGWIYGYTF. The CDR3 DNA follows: TGTGCCAGCAGAAACCCCACAGGGTGGATCTATGGCTACACCTTC. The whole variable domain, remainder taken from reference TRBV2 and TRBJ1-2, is EPEVTQTPSHQVTQMGQEVILRCVPISNHLYFYWYRQILGQKVEFLVSFYNNEISEKSEIFDDQFSVERPDGSNFTLKIRSTKLEDSAMYFCASRNPTGWIYGYTFGSGTRLTVV.

This CDR3 is CASSQGRSEGKNIQYF. CDR3 DNA: TGTGCCAGCAGCCAGGGACGTTCGGAGGGCAAAAACATTCAGTACTTC. V and J are TRBV7-2 and TRBJ2-4; D is possibly TRBD2 (6 bases). V gave up 5 bases and J gave up 3 bases, with 17 bases separating them. The CDR3 runs 16 residues. Germline-derived CDR1 and CDR2 are SGHTA and FQGNSA.

Here the CDR3 DNA reads TGTGCCAGCACTTCCAGGTCGGGACACAAGAGCCAGTTCTTC. It yields the protein CASTSRSGHKSQFF. This sequence joins TRBV6-5 and TRBJ2-1, with D possibly being TRBD1 (6 bases). Trimming stripped 7 bases from V and 13 bases from J, with 23 bases between. The CDR3 covers 14 residues. Germline CDR1 and CDR2: MNHEY and SVGAGI.

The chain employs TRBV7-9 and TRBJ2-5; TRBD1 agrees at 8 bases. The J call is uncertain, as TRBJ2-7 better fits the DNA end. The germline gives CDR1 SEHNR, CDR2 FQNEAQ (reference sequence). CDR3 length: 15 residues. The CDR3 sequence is CASSSGGGLSYEQYF. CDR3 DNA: TGTGCCAGCAGCTCAGGGGGCGGCTTGAGTTACGAGCAGTACTTC.

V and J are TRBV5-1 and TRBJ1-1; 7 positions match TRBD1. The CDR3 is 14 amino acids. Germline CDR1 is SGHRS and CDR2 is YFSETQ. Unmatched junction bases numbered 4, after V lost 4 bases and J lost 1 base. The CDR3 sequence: CASSGTGENTEAFF. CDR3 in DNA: TGCGCCAGCAGCGGTACAGGGGAGAACACTGAAGCTTTCTTT.